Following are 20 T cell receptor beta chains from one sample sequenced in a study of cytomegalovirus exposure and HLA in healthy donors. Vbeta (60) and Jbeta (13) primers were used in the PCR. Method: immunoSEQ multiplex PCR; TCRdb's copy keeps in-frame clones and lacks some. The profile covers roughly 90,000 clones, with approximately 90% appearing a single time and approximately 2.2% taken by the ten largest. Specimen: PBMCs. These receptors were taken from a man aged 18 to 29 in good health and CMV-seronegative.

The chain links TRBV4-3 to TRBJ1-6, with D perhaps matching TRBD1 (5 bases). The ends were cut back, 0 bases at V and 11 bases at J, with 20 bases in the middle. Germline V gene data show CDR1 as LGHNA and CDR2 as YSLEER. The CDR3 is 17 amino acids. As DNA, the CDR3 is TGCGCCAGCAGCCAAGATCGGGCGAAGGGGCCTGGGGCACCCCTCCACTTT. This encodes CASSQDRAKGPGAPLHF.

The sample holds a few counts of this clone. V gene TRBV5-4 combines with J gene TRBJ1-2; D remains ambiguous. Germline assignment: CDR1 SGHNT and CDR2 YYREEE (reference sequence). The CDR3 sequence is 13 residues long. The V end was cut by 1 base, the J end by 0 bases, with 4 bases between. Here the CDR3 reads CASSLTANYGYTF. CDR3 nucleotide sequence: TGTGCCAGCAGCTTGACGGCTAACTATGGCTACACCTTC. The complete variable domain, with remaining parts taken from reference TRBV5-4 and TRBJ1-2, reads ETGVTQSPTHLIKTRGQQVTLRCSSQSGHNTVSWYQQALGQGPQFIFQYYREEENGRGNFPPRFSGLQFPNYSSELNVNALELDDSALYLCASSLTANYGYTFGSGTRLTVV.

The chain is built from TRBV5-4 and TRBJ2-7; 9 positions agree with TRBD2. The junction had 4 bases not matched to a gene; V was cut back by 2 bases and J by 4 bases. Germline lookup yields CDR1 SGHNT and CDR2 YYREEE (reference sequence). This CDR3 has 14 residues. CDR3 region: CASSLASGTYEQYF. The CDR3 bases are TGTGCCAGCAGCTTAGCTAGCGGGACATACGAGCAGTACTTC.

The chain combines TRBV6-1 with TRBJ2-1; D not resolved. The CDR3 is 12 amino acids. Germline CDR1 reads MNHNS; CDR2 reads SASEGT. V was shortened by 6 bases and J by 2 bases, with 5 bases between the two germline ends. This CDR3 reads CASRGAYNEQFF. For the CDR3, the DNA is TGTGCCAGCAGAGGAGCCTACAATGAGCAGTTCTTC.

The rearrangement joins TRBV9 to TRBJ1-3; a weak D match, TRBD1 (5 bases). There are 16 residues in the CDR3. Germline values: CDR1 SGDLS, CDR2 YYNGEE. Trimming took off 3 bases at V and 2 bases at J, with 15 bases between the two ends. CDR3 amino acids: CASSAPVSGAGNTIYF. The CDR3 DNA follows: TGTGCCAGCAGCGCCCCGGTCTCGGGGGCTGGAAACACCATATATTTT.

The chain uses TRBV6-1 and TRBJ2-1, with TRBD1 identical over 7 bases. CDR3 length: 13 residues. Germline V gives CDR1 MNHNS, CDR2 SASEGT. V shed 9 bases and J 6 bases; nucleotides not matched to a gene: 8. The CDR3 reads CASSETGFNEQFF. The DNA for the CDR3 is TGTGCCAGTAGCGAGACAGGGTTCAATGAGCAGTTCTTC.

This chain uses TRBV4-3 with TRBJ1-1, with 7 bases fitting TRBD1. Per the germline V gene, CDR1 is LGHNA and CDR2 is YSLEER. The J segment lost 7 bases and the V segment lost 1 base, leaving 12 bases of the junction unmatched. The CDR3 contains 16 residues. CDR3 sequence reads: CASSQAPGQRHREAFF. Written as DNA, the CDR3 is TGCGCCAGCAGCCAAGCCCCGGGACAGCGACACCGTGAAGCTTTCTTT.

V usage is TRBV6-6 and J usage is TRBJ1-1; D is perhaps TRBD1 (6 bases). Trimming removed 6 bases from V and 7 bases from J, with 15 bases in between. The CDR3 extends over 13 amino acids. The germline CDR1 and CDR2 sequences are MNHNY and SVGAGI (reference sequence). CDR3 protein: CASRLQGGGEAFF. The CDR3 bases are TGTGCCAGCAGGCTACAGGGAGGGGGTGAAGCTTTCTTT.

In nucleotides, the CDR3 is TGTGCCAGCAGGGGAGGGGCAAATGGAAACACCATATATTTT. It translates to CASRGGANGNTIYF. The chain is built from TRBV28 and TRBJ1-3; D is possibly TRBD1 (5 bases). Trimming shortened V by 6 bases and J by 3 bases, and 12 bases separated the two germline ends. Germline assignment: CDR1 MDHEN and CDR2 SYDVKM. The CDR3 consists of 14 residues.

The rearrangement joins TRBV28 to TRBJ2-7, with TRBD2 matching over 8 bases. V shed 2 bases and J 2 bases; nucleotides not matched to a gene: 2. Germline-derived CDR1 and CDR2 are MDHEN and SYDVKM. The CDR3 runs 14 residues. Here the CDR3 DNA reads TGTGCCAGCAGTTTAAGCGGGAGAACCTACGAGCAGTACTTC. The encoded protein is CASSLSGRTYEQYF.

The sample holds one count of this clone. This rearrangement joins TRBV6-1 to TRBJ2-5, with TRBD2 as a possible D gene (7 bases). The J call is in doubt because the DNA end fits TRBJ2-7 better. Germline values: CDR1 MNHNS, CDR2 SASEGT. The CDR3 contains 15 residues. Here the CDR3 DNA reads TGTGCCAGCAGTGTCCTCTGGGGGGGGCTCTACGAGCAGTACTTC. This codes for CASSVLWGGLYEQYF.

The genes are TRBV5-6 and TRBJ1-2; 8 bases agree with TRBD1. From germline, CDR1 is SGHDT and CDR2 YYEEEE. This CDR3 contains 17 residues. The V gene end was trimmed by 2 bases and the J gene end by 8 bases; junction bases not matched to a gene: 17. The CDR3 protein is CASSFRTAGGDVGGYTF. The CDR3 DNA reads TGTGCCAGCAGCTTCCGAACGGCAGGGGGCGACGTCGGGGGCTACACCTTC.

This clone is a singleton in its sample. This chain links TRBV6-5 with TRBJ1-6, with TRBD1 matching 9 bases. Looked up from germline, CDR1 is MNHEY and CDR2 is SVGAGI. The CDR3 totals 13 residues. V dropped 6 bases and J dropped 9; count of bases not matched to a gene: 3. DNA of the CDR3: TGTGCCAGCAGACAGGGGGCATCTTCACCCCTCCACTTT. It yields the protein CASRQGASSPLHF.

V gene TRBV29-1 combines with J gene TRBJ2-7; D remains ambiguous. Trimming cost V 6 bases and J 3 bases, with 9 bases left between them. Germline CDR1 and CDR2: SQVTM and ANQGSEA. The CDR3 is 11 amino acids. The CDR3: CSVHDSYEQYF. The CDR3 DNA reads TGCAGCGTCCACGATAGCTACGAGCAGTACTTC.

The chain joins TRBV28 to TRBJ1-4; the match to TRBD1 covers 8 bases. Trimming removed 7 bases from V and 10 bases from J; junction bases left unmatched: 17. The CDR3 extends over 16 amino acids. The germline CDR1 and CDR2 sequences are MDHEN and SYDVKM. The CDR3 bases are TGTGCCAGCACTGCTGGACCGGGACAGGCCTATGGAAAACTGTTTTTT. This translates into CASTAGPGQAYGKLFF.

The chain has TRBV7-2 and TRBJ1-1; D gene uncertain. CDR1 is SGHTA and CDR2 is FQGNSA in the germline V gene. V lost 3 bases, J lost 0 bases, and 8 bases lay in between. The CDR3 has 14 amino acids. In nucleotides, the CDR3 is TGTGCCAGCAGCTTTGGCAGGTTGAACACTGAAGCTTTCTTT. Encoded protein: CASSFGRLNTEAFF.

This clone was counted a single time. The chain employs TRBV28 and TRBJ2-6; 8 bases map to TRBD1. The CDR3 spans 20 residues. Germline V lookup: CDR1 MDHEN, CDR2 SYDVKM. After removal of 6 bases from V and 7 bases from J, the junction contained 23 bases not matched to a gene. Here the CDR3 reads CASRPLHLGGQVYGANVLTF. Written as DNA, the CDR3 is TGTGCCAGCAGGCCACTTCACCTCGGGGGACAGGTCTATGGAGCCAACGTCCTGACTTTC. The complete variable domain, with remaining parts taken from reference TRBV28 and TRBJ2-6, reads DVKVTQSSRYLVKRTGEKVFLECVQDMDHENMFWYRQDPGLGLRLIYFSYDVKMKEKGDIPEGYSVSREKKERFSLILESASTNQTSMYLCASRPLHLGGQVYGANVLTFGAGSRLTVL.

Written as DNA, the CDR3 is TGTGCCAGCAGTTTGGGGTGGGAGAAGTCCTACGAGCAGTACTTC. Translated, it gives CASSLGWEKSYEQYF. The chain recombines TRBV6-5 with TRBJ2-7; possible D gene TRBD2, 5 bases. Per the germline V gene, CDR1 is MNHEY and CDR2 is SVGAGI. With 4 bases removed from V and 1 base from J, the gap between germline ends came to 14 bases. This CDR3 contains 15 residues.

The gene calls are TRBV28 and TRBJ1-4, with 9 nucleotides matching TRBD1. The CDR3 contains 14 residues. V shed 6 bases and J 8 bases; nucleotides not matched to a gene: 7. CDR1 is MDHEN and CDR2 is SYDVKM in the germline V gene. The CDR3, as DNA: TGTGCCAGCAGACCGGGACAGGGAGGGGAAAAACTGTTTTTT. This gives the protein CASRPGQGGEKLFF. Combining the CDR3 with reference TRBV28 and TRBJ1-4 gives the whole variable domain DVKVTQSSRYLVKRTGEKVFLECVQDMDHENMFWYRQDPGLGLRLIYFSYDVKMKEKGDIPEGYSVSREKKERFSLILESASTNQTSMYLCASRPGQGGEKLFFGSGTQLSVL.

The chain recombines TRBV5-4 with TRBJ2-3, with D possibly being TRBD2 (6 bases). The germline V gene encodes CDR1 SGHNT and CDR2 YYREEE (reference sequence). V shed 3 bases and J shed 2 bases, with 28 bases lying between them. CDR3 length: 20 residues. CDR3 loop: CASSSDHGGRVAEITDTQYF. The CDR3 DNA sequence: TGTGCCAGCAGCTCGGACCATGGGGGTAGGGTAGCGGAGATCACAGATACGCAGTATTTT.